Detailed here is one TCR beta chain. Its matching antigen is unknown. This sample was included in a study of T-cell reconstitution after alpha-beta-depleted transplantation in children. Study-wide points: A year post-transplant, T-cell counts and diversity derived mostly from newly produced T cells. It was reported that alpha-beta T cells came from several hundred expanded graft clones (about two months after transplant). Surviving recipient T cells and thymic progenitors produced the high day-60 TCRbeta diversity seen in some patients.

This sample's TCRbeta library carried unique molecular identifier barcodes. Using its own MiXCR run on the PCR reads, TCRdb lists one record per CDR3 protein. The table has over 400,000 distinct CDR3 sequences, around two fifths seen once. This TCR derives from a girl aged 2 to 10 with aplastic anemia, due to receive a stem cell transplant. The sequencing used PBMCs, collected before TCRalphabeta/CD19-depleted stem cell transplant.

CDR3 nucleotide sequence: TGTGCCAGCAGAGGGGACATCTACGAGCAGTACTTC. Translating it yields CASRGDIYEQYF. The chain joins TRBV12-3 or TRBV12-4 to TRBJ2-7; TRBD1 might be the D (6 bases). The CDR3 has 12 residues. V dropped 6 bases and J dropped 3 bases, with 9 bases sitting between them.